This TCR beta chain was captured by sequencing in a study of shared clonotypes between healthy human individuals (dated by TCRdb to the early 2020s). For the study in its entirety: A couple of women and three men aged 18 to 49 years were included in the cohort. For each donor, three plates each were used for CD4 naive and CD4 memory, two plates were used for CD8 naive, and one plate was used for CD8 memory. The study deeply sequenced blood TCR repertoires of about 5 healthy adults to estimate repertoire size and the extent of clonotype sharing between individuals. Different laboratories and diverse techniques were used to prepare libraries and sequence TCR repertoires, to increase sequencing depth and limit assay-specific biases. Leukapheresis yielded between about 0.94 and 9 billion PBMCs per donor.

CD8 naive samples consisted of CD45RO-negative cells that were positively selected for CCR7, yielding a CD45RA+CCR7+ population without TemRA cells. The donors were healthy, HIV-negative adults who had no recently reported acute infections or vaccinations. Every donor was a Caucasian adult residing in Nashville, Tennessee, USA. Blood was collected by leukapheresis, and PBMCs were isolated by Ficoll-Histopaque density gradient centrifugation and then cryopreserved in liquid nitrogen vapor phase. Analytical flow cytometry was used to check the purity and quantity of every magnetically sorted T cell population. Each sorted fraction had its genomic DNA isolated and then quantified by UV absorbance on a Nanodrop 2000c. On this clone: What antigen it recognizes has not been identified. Base qualities were left out, and no much larger clone turns up one base away.

Using the deep immunoSEQ assay, TCR CDR3 regions were amplified from genomic DNA by multiplex PCR. Extracted genomic DNA from each cell subset was distributed evenly across all wells of several immunoSEQ 96-well plates, and each plate was treated as a replicate. For sorted subsets, 150 to 200 ng genomic DNA, equal to 30,000 or so T cell genomes, was loaded into each replicate PCR. Purified libraries were quantified with a Qubit 3.0 fluorometer, sized on a Bioanalyzer 2100, and re-quantified with the KAPA Library Quantification kit. Each immunoSEQ 96-well plate was sequenced on its own single-read 150-cycle Illumina NextSeq 550 flow cell. The authors' pipeline ran thus. The immunoSEQ output contained only junctional sequences without quality scores, so filtering could not match that applied to full-length reads. To assign V/J genes and CDR3, sequences were annotated against IMGT germline references using PyIR, a Python wrapper for IgBLAST v1.9. Reads were removed for weak V/J assignments (E-value above 1e-6), missing CDR3, stop codons, out-of-frame junctions, or ambiguous translated residues. V3J clonotypes were defined by identical inferred V gene, J gene, and CDR3 amino acid sequence. Percentage overlap between repertoires was calculated by dividing the number of shared unique clonotypes by the size of the smaller repertoire. RTK rarefaction, the Chao1 estimator, and Recon v2.1 estimates of unobserved clonotypes were used to assess repertoire richness. Generation probabilities for all TCRbeta clonotypes obtained by the gDNA method from several donors were computed using OLGA. The clones in this table, taken by TCRdb from immuneACCESS, are in-frame only. Not every clone is retained; where verified, under half of the shortfall comes from an unresolved V gene, and the cause of the rest is unknown. For V, J and clone size, that table is used; D and trimming come from the DNA. Counted in this sample were around 550,000 clones; approximately 95% of them appeared once. Of the sample, around 0.12% falls within the top ten clones.

For CDR1 and CDR2, the germline V gene lists SGDLS and YYNGEE. The junction shows trimming of 0 bases on V and 1 base on J, and the gene matches do not reach 4 bases of it. The cysteine opens and the phenylalanine closes a CDR3 of 15 amino acids. Of all the DNA, just the CDR3 is kept, 45 bases in frame from base 1. The paper as a whole reports these results and caveats: Pairwise subsampling led to the expectation that sequencing depth would affect the degree of clonotype sharing among donors. The genetic and exposure-history diversity represented was limited by the small number of donors. Sampling was restricted to blood, and TCR repertoires in tissues likely differ from the TCR repertoires found in blood. Higher generation probabilities were observed for clonotypes shared by all four sorted-subset donors than for non-shared clonotypes. About 4.5% of naive CD4, roughly 3.6% of naive CD8, approximately 2.2% of memory CD4, and over 0.35% of memory CD8 clonotypes were shared across a few donors. Even with the large sequencing depth, rarefaction of the sorted-subset datasets indicated that sequencing was incomplete. Larger estimated clonotype richness was generally found for naive subsets than for memory subsets.

The chain is encoded by TRBV9 joined to TRBJ2-7, with 7 bases matching TRBD2. The receptor comes from a woman aged 25 to 39 in good health. The material sequenced was naive CD8+ T cells sorted from blood. The cell subset or site label corresponds to: CD45RA+CCR7+. The DNA sequence follows: TGTGCCAGCAGCGTAGAGGCTAGCGGATCCTACGAGCAGTACTTC. It encodes CASSVEASGSYEQYF.